This TCR beta chain was sequenced for a study of cytomegalovirus exposure and HLA in healthy donors. Trimming stripped 4 bases from V and 8 bases from J, with 8 bases between. This CDR3 has 11 amino acids. Per the germline V gene, CDR1 is SNHLY and CDR2 is FYNNEI. In the PCR, 60 Vbeta and 13 Jbeta primers were used. Method: immunoSEQ multiplex PCR; TCRdb's copy keeps in-frame clones and lacks some. The data contain approximately 150,000 clones, approximately 79% of them singletons. This clone has just a few counts. The chain employs TRBV2 and TRBJ1-2; the D gene is possibly TRBD1 (6 bases). The sequenced sample was PBMCs. This receptor was taken from a woman aged 30 to 39 in good health and CMV-seronegative. CDR3 region: CASSGQEGYTF. In nucleotides, the CDR3 is TGTGCCAGCAGTGGACAGGAAGGCTACACCTTC.